This T cell receptor beta chain was found in a study of blood T cell repertoires in COVID-19. As for the study in general: T cells, B-cell-depleted T cells, or PBMCs supplied cDNA or gDNA.

The CDR3 covers 13 residues. V was trimmed by 2 bases and J by 2 bases, leaving 7 bases between them. CDR1 and CDR2 (germline): SGHNT, YYREEE (reference sequence). The method was immunoSEQ multiplex PCR; TCRdb's version includes in-frame clones alone and lacks a portion of them. The data hold 60,000 to 90,000 clones, with around four fifths observed a single time. The V call is TRBV5-4, the J call TRBJ2-5, with D uncertain. This clonotype originated in a man aged 55-75 years with acute or convalescent COVID-19. Sequencing was done on a sample of peripheral blood. CDR3 in amino acids: CASSFFQQETQYF. The CDR3 bases are TGTGCCAGCAGCTTCTTCCAGCAAGAGACCCAGTACTTC.